This note documents a single TCR beta chain sequence. Noted treatment: randomized to nivolumab then ipilimumab (arm A) or the reverse (arm B). None of the patients previously received DNA-damaging chemotherapy. From thawed PBMCs, live CD3+CD8+ cells negative for CD19 and CD56 were sorted. Losses at the gene ends were 3 bases for V and 4 bases for J; bases not matched to a gene: 9. There are 16 residues in the CDR3. The germline gives CDR1 SGHTA, CDR2 FQGTGA. The repertoire was sequenced with immunoSEQ multiplex PCR; TCRdb's copy has only in-frame clones and lacks some. The table has some 17,000 clones, about two thirds seen once; the top ten hold about 20%. The data were taken from a study of sequential checkpoint blockade in melanoma. Study at large: Patients were randomized 1:1 to nivolumab-then-ipilimumab or ipilimumab-then-nivolumab first-line. After both sequences, patients received maintenance nivolumab.

V usage is TRBV7-3 and J usage is TRBJ2-3; 8 positions agree with TRBD1. The clonotype originates from a human donor with melanoma. The specimen was CD8+ T cells sorted from blood (inferred from file names), collected from a patient given nivolumab and ipilimumab in sequence. CDR3: CASSFKQGVGADTQYF. The CDR3 coding sequence is TGTGCCAGCAGCTTCAAACAGGGGGTCGGTGCAGATACGCAGTATTTT. Variable domain in full (rest from reference TRBV7-3 and TRBJ2-3): GAGVSQTPSNKVTEKGKYVELRCDPISGHTALYWYRQSLGQGPEFLIYFQGTGAADDSGLPNDRFFAVRPEGSVSTLKIQRTERGDSAVYLCASSFKQGVGADTQYFGPGTRLTVL.